These 16 T cell receptor beta chains share one sample of origin, sequenced in a study of T cells after yellow fever vaccination. TCRdb re-derived calls from the 5' RACE reads in MiXCR, one entry per CDR3 protein. The profile shows 300,000 or so distinct CDR3 sequences, 10% to 15% of them singletons. The material sequenced was CD4+ T cells sorted from PBMCs, taken 45 days after the yellow fever booster vaccination. These receptors originate from a man younger than 45 who received the YFV17D yellow fever vaccine.

The chain uses TRBV4-2 and TRBJ2-6; D is undetermined. In germline, CDR1 is LGHNA, CDR2 YNFKEQ. Trimming stripped 1 base from V and 3 bases from J, with 13 bases between. This CDR3 region has 17 residues. DNA of the CDR3: TGTGCCAGCAGCCAAGCCGGTGGTTCGGGTGGGGCCAACGTCCTGACTTTC. Its protein product is CASSQAGGSGGANVLTF.

This clonotype was picked up a small number of times. V and J are TRBV7-9 and TRBJ2-7, with D possibly matching TRBD2 (5 bases). CDR3 length equals 13 residues. Germline V gene lookup returns CDR1 SEHNR and CDR2 FQNEAQ (reference sequence). Trimming stripped 3 bases from V and 6 bases from J, with 12 bases between. The CDR3, as DNA: TGTGCCAGCAGCTTTTGGGAGTCGGGCGAGCAGTACTTC. This translates into CASSFWESGEQYF.

This clonotype was recorded a few times. The chain is built from TRBV15 and TRBJ2-3; D not certain. The V end was cut by 3 bases, the J end by 6 bases, with 7 bases between. Germline V lookup: CDR1 LNHNV, CDR2 YYDKDF (reference sequence). The CDR3 extends over 12 amino acids. CDR3 sequence reads: CATSRAVDTQYF. CDR3 coding DNA: TGTGCCACCAGCAGGGCGGTCGATACGCAGTATTTT.

This clonotype was detected many times. This sequence joins TRBV7-8 and TRBJ2-7; TRBD2 agrees at 13 bases. This CDR3 comprises 17 residues. Germline V gene lookup returns CDR1 SGHVS and CDR2 FQNEAQ. V was pared by 6 bases and J by 2 bases, with 10 bases of the junction left unmatched. CDR3 protein: CASSKGLAGVNAYEQYF. The DNA of the CDR3 is TGTGCCAGCAGTAAAGGACTAGCGGGAGTAAATGCCTACGAGCAGTACTTC.

In its sample, this clonotype was seen many times. V is TRBV7-2 and J is TRBJ2-1; D is unclear. The V gene lost 2 bases and the J gene lost 0 bases, with 8 bases spanning the gap. CDR3 length equals 15 residues. Germline V gene sequence: CDR1 SGHTA, CDR2 FQGNSA. CDR3 bases: TGTGCCAGCAGCTTACTCGCCAACTCCTACAATGAGCAGTTCTTC. Amino acids: CASSLLANSYNEQFF.

This clonotype was counted only a few times. The J gene is TRBJ2-7, the V gene TRBV5-1; D is unclear. Germline lookup yields CDR1 SGHRS and CDR2 YFSETQ. The CDR3 spans 15 residues. V lost 0 bases to trimming and J lost 3 bases, with 13 bases between them. CDR3 amino acids: CASSLGLTQHYEQYF. The CDR3 DNA reads as TGCGCCAGCAGCTTGGGGCTAACCCAACACTACGAGCAGTACTTC.

This clonotype was seen more than once but under ten times. The V and J genes are TRBV2 and TRBJ2-3; 7 nucleotides match TRBD2. Germline V CDR1 and CDR2: SNHLY, FYNNEI. Trimming took 0 bases from V and 2 from J; bases not matched to a gene: 5. CDR3 length: 16 amino acids. The DNA for the CDR3 is TGTGCCAGCAGTGAAGCGGCGGGAGCTCTCACAGATACGCAGTATTTT. It yields the protein CASSEAAGALTDTQYF.

This clonotype was seen only a few times. The genes are TRBV7-3 and TRBJ2-1; no reliable D call. The ends were cut back, 2 bases at V and 0 bases at J, with 8 bases in the middle. The germline gives CDR1 SGHTA, CDR2 FQGTGA. CDR3 size: 15 residues. The CDR3 here is CASSLLRSSYNEQFF. CDR3 in DNA: TGTGCCAGCAGCTTACTGCGGAGCTCCTACAATGAGCAGTTCTTC.

The V and J genes are TRBV6-2 or TRBV6-3 and TRBJ2-1; no clear D. The CDR3 extends over 13 amino acids. V lost 0 bases and J 7 bases, leaving 7 bases between the germline ends. The germline gives CDR1 MNHEY, CDR2 SVGEGT. CDR3 sequence: CASSYSMSNEQFF. CDR3 in DNA: TGTGCCAGCAGTTACTCGATGAGTAATGAGCAGTTCTTC.

The chain combines TRBV7-9 with TRBJ2-1; 8 bases line up with TRBD2. The CDR3 consists of 17 residues. CDR1 is SEHNR and CDR2 is FQNEAQ in the germline V gene (reference sequence). V shed 2 bases, J shed 4 bases, and the junction held 10 bases outside the gene matches. For the CDR3, the DNA is TGTGCCAGCAGCTTACCAATGGGCGGGAGGACTTACAATGAGCAGTTCTTC. This sequence encodes CASSLPMGGRTYNEQFF.

V gene TRBV20-1 combines with J gene TRBJ2-3; no definite D call. Germline V CDR1 and CDR2: DFQATT, SNEGSKA (reference sequence). V dropped 6 bases and J dropped 2 bases, with 15 bases sitting between them. The CDR3 has 14 residues. The CDR3 loop reads CSAADPILTDTQYF. In nucleotides, the CDR3 is TGCAGTGCCGCAGACCCTATCCTCACAGATACGCAGTATTTT.

This clonotype showed up many times. V and J are TRBV3-1 and TRBJ2-1, with D tentatively TRBD1 or TRBD2 (5 bases each). The CDR3 covers 12 residues. The ends were cut back, 0 bases at V and 12 bases at J, with 9 bases in the middle. The germline gives CDR1 LGHDT, CDR2 YNNKEL (reference sequence). The CDR3 here is CASSQERGRQFF. The CDR3 DNA follows: TGTGCCAGCAGCCAAGAGAGGGGACGGCAGTTCTTC.

This clonotype has just a few counts. This sequence joins TRBV4-3 and TRBJ1-1, with D unclear. The germline V gene has CDR1 LGHNA and CDR2 YSLEER. The CDR3 has 13 residues. The ends were cut back, 5 bases at V and 0 bases at J, with 7 bases in the middle. The CDR3, as DNA: TGCGCCAGCAGCACAAAGGTGAACACTGAAGCTTTCTTT. Residues: CASSTKVNTEAFF.

This clonotype was counted a few times. The rearrangement joins TRBV7-2 to TRBJ2-3; 8 bases map to TRBD2. Germline values: CDR1 SGHTA, CDR2 FQGNSA. V lost 6 bases, J lost 4 bases, and 12 bases stayed unmatched. The CDR3 spans 16 residues. The chain's CDR3 is CASRREGTSLPDTQYF. DNA for the CDR3: TGTGCCAGCAGACGAGAAGGGACTAGTCTCCCAGATACGCAGTATTTT.

This chain joins TRBV7-2 and TRBJ2-2; no reliable D call. This CDR3 is built from 14 residues. Germline CDR1 SGHTA, CDR2 FQGNSA. Trimming took 1 base from V and 8 from J, leaving 11 bases between them. DNA of the CDR3: TGTGCCAGCAGCTTAGACTACAGTTCGGGGGAGCTGTTTTTT. Translated, it gives CASSLDYSSGELFF.

This clonotype was detected only a few times. This CDR3 reads CSALGTDREVYGYTF. Written as DNA, the CDR3 is TGCAGCGCCCTCGGAACGGACAGGGAAGTTTATGGCTACACCTTC. The V call is TRBV29-1, the J call TRBJ1-2, with 8 bases fitting TRBD1. Germline assignment: CDR1 SQVTM and CDR2 ANQGSEA. The CDR3 contains 15 residues. The J segment lost 5 bases and the V segment lost 7 bases, leaving 15 bases of the junction unmatched.